This T cell receptor (beta chain) is drawn from a study of blood T cell repertoires in COVID-19. About the research overall: Samples of COVID-19 (acute and convalescent) were obtained from the United States, Italy and Spain.

V was pared by 2 bases and J by 10 bases, with 9 bases of the junction left unmatched. Germline CDR1 and CDR2: MNHEY and SMNVEV (reference sequence). The CDR3 loop spans 15 amino acids. Per the authors' pipeline: Estimation of nucleated cell counts was performed using reference gene primer amplification. Sequenced by immunoSEQ multiplex PCR; TCRdb stores in-frame clones only, minus some. Clone size and V and J calls were adopted from that table, with D and trimming inferred from the DNA. Of 95,000 to 150,000 clones detected, more than 70% appear once; the ten largest clones hold about 3.9%. The TCR was taken from a man aged 55 to 70 with acute or convalescent COVID-19. Sequences were obtained from peripheral blood. V gene TRBV27 combines with J gene TRBJ2-1; 9 positions agree with TRBD2. This chain's CDR3 is CASSLTSGPGREQFF. For the CDR3, the DNA is TGTGCCAGCAGTTTAACTAGCGGGCCAGGTCGGGAGCAGTTCTTC.